These 7 T cell receptor beta chains share one sample of origin, sequenced in a study of T cells after yellow fever vaccination. A single record per CDR3 protein comes from TCRdb applying MiXCR to the 5' RACE reads. The data hold about 630,000 distinct CDR3 sequences, with roughly an eighth observed a single time. The sequences come from PBMCs, collected on the day of the yellow fever booster vaccination. Receptors originate from a man aged 30-40 years who received the YFV17D yellow fever vaccine.

The chain couples TRBV20-1 to TRBJ2-5; D is unclear. Germline-derived CDR1 and CDR2 are DFQATT and SNEGSKA (reference sequence). V lost 5 bases and J 4 bases, leaving 14 bases between the germline ends. CDR3 length: 13 residues. The CDR3, as DNA: TGCAGTGCTGACCCCCCGAGGAGAGAGACCCAGTACTTC. The encoded protein is CSADPPRRETQYF.

The chain joins TRBV20-1 to TRBJ2-2; TRBD2 aligns across 8 bases. Germline values: CDR1 DFQATT, CDR2 SNEGSKA (reference sequence). Trimming cost V 2 bases and J 5 bases; bases outside gene matches: 7. The CDR3 covers 15 residues. The CDR3 region has the DNA TGCAGTGCTAGAAACGCGGGAGGTGGGACCGGGGAGCTGTTTTTT. Its translation is CSARNAGGGTGELFF.

The chain uses TRBV20-1 and TRBJ2-5; unclear D gene. CDR1 DFQATT and CDR2 SNEGSKA come from the germline V gene (reference sequence). Trimming took 4 bases from V and 4 from J, leaving 10 bases between them. The CDR3 sequence is 12 residues long. CDR3 sequence: CSAKLVGETQYF. CDR3 nucleotide sequence: TGCAGTGCTAAATTGGTGGGAGAGACCCAGTACTTC.

V gene TRBV24-1 combines with J gene TRBJ2-2; D remains unclear. CDR3 length: 14 amino acids. CDR1 is KGHDR, CDR2 SFDVKD, per germline. The ends were cut back, 5 bases at V and 2 bases at J, with 8 bases in the middle. CDR3 sequence: CATSAVGNTGELFF. CDR3 nucleotides: TGTGCCACCAGTGCTGTGGGTAACACCGGGGAGCTGTTTTTT.

This clonotype was recorded only once. The genes are TRBV7-9 and TRBJ2-2; 7 bases line up with TRBD1. The CDR3 has 14 amino acids. Germline CDR1 and CDR2: SEHNR and FQNEAQ (reference sequence). V shed 10 bases and J 4 bases; nucleotides not matched to a gene: 9. CDR3 protein: CATLPGQLTGELFF. Here the CDR3 DNA reads TGTGCCACCTTACCGGGACAGCTCACCGGGGAGCTGTTTTTT.

This clonotype was seen a handful of times. This chain's CDR3 is CASTPGHSANYEQYF. The CDR3 nucleotides read TGTGCCAGCACCCCCGGACACAGCGCGAACTACGAGCAGTACTTC. The J gene is TRBJ2-7, the V gene TRBV28, with D perhaps TRBD1 (5 bases). This CDR3 is 15 amino acids long. Germline V gives CDR1 MDHEN, CDR2 SYDVKM. The germline V and J ends were trimmed by 7 bases and 3 bases, with 19 bases remaining between them.

CDR3 bases: TGTGCCTGGCTTGGACTAGCCACGTATGAGCAGTTCTTC. Translation gives CAWLGLATYEQFF. The chain uses TRBV30 and TRBJ2-1; 8 bases match TRBD2. The V gene's germline CDR1 is GTSNPN and CDR2 SVGIG (reference sequence). CDR3 length: 13 residues. V shed 5 bases, J shed 8 bases, and the junction held 8 bases outside the gene matches.